Presented here are 3 T cell receptor beta chains from one specimen sequenced in a study of cytomegalovirus exposure and HLA in healthy donors. PCR involved 60 Vbeta and 13 Jbeta primers. The assay was immunoSEQ multiplex PCR, and TCRdb's table has in-frame clones only and misses some. Counted here are more than 95,000 clones, roughly 82% occurring once; the ten biggest clones make up about 13%. The sample taken for sequencing was PBMCs. The receptor set was obtained from a woman aged 35 to 49 in good health and CMV-seropositive.

As for this clone: Other DNA sequences of this sample code for an identical CDR3. The chain has TRBV10-3 and TRBJ2-7, with D perhaps matching TRBD2 (6 bases). V lost 0 bases to trimming and J lost 6 bases, with 9 bases between them. The germline CDR1 and CDR2 sequences are ENHRY and SYGVKD. There are 13 residues in the CDR3. The CDR3 is CAISESGGSEQYF. In DNA, the CDR3 is TGTGCCATCAGTGAGTCCGGAGGGAGCGAGCAGTACTTC.

V and J are TRBV4-1 and TRBJ2-1; D might be TRBD1 (7 bases). CDR3 length: 16 residues. The V end was cut by 5 bases, the J end by 4 bases, with 18 bases between. CDR1 is MGHRA, CDR2 YSYEKL, per germline. CDR3 DNA sequence: TGCGCCAGCAGCTCTGACGGGCAGGGGGGTTACAATGAGCAGTTCTTC. Encoded protein: CASSSDGQGGYNEQFF.

The V gene is TRBV10-3, the J gene TRBJ1-1; maybe TRBD1 (5 bases). Germline assignment: CDR1 ENHRY and CDR2 SYGVKD. The CDR3 has 13 residues. Trimming removed 7 bases from V and 1 base from J, with 10 bases in between. CDR3 amino acids: CAIIRDRNTEAFF. The CDR3, as DNA: TGTGCCATCATCCGAGACAGGAACACTGAAGCTTTCTTT.